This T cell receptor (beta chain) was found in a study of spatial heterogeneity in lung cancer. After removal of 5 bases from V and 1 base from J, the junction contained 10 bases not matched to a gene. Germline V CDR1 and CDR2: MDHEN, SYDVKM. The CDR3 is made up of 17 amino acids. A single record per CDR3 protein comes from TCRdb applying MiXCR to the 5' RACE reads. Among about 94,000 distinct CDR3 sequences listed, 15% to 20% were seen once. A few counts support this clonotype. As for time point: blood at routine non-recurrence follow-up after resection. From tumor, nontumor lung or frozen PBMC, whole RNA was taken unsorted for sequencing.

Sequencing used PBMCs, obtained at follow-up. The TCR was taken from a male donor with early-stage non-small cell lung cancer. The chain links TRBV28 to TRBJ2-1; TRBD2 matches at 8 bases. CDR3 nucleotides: TGTGCCAGCAGTAAGGTGAGGAGCGGGAGTTCCTACAATGAGCAGTTCTTC. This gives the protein CASSKVRSGSSYNEQFF. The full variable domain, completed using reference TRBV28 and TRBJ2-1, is DVKVTQSSRYLVKRTGEKVFLECVQDMDHENMFWYRQDPGLGLRLIYFSYDVKMKEKGDIPEGYSVSREKKERFSLILESASTNQTSMYLCASSKVRSGSSYNEQFFGPGTRLTVL.